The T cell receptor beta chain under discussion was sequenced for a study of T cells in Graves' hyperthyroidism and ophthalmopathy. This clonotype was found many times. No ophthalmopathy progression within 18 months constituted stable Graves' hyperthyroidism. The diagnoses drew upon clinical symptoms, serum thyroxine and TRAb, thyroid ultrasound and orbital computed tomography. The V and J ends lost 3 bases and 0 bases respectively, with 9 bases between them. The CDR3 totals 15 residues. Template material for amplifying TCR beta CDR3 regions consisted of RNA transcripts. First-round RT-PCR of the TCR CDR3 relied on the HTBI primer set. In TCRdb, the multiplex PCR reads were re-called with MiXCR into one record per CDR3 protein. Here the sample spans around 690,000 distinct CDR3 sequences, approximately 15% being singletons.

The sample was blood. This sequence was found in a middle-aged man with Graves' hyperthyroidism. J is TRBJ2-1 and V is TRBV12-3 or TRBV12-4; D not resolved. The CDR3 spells CASSFQPVSYNEQFF. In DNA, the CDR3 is TGTGCCAGCAGTTTTCAACCCGTCTCCTACAATGAGCAGTTCTTC.